Listed below are T cell receptor beta chains from one sample, sequenced in a study of T-cell memory formation after mild COVID-19. TCRdb processed the 5' RACE reads anew with MiXCR; each CDR3 protein has one entry. The sample holds roughly 130,000 distinct CDR3 sequences; more than 15% are singletons and the top ten take around 4.8%. Sequencing was carried out using PBMCs or a T cell subset sorted from them (not recorded which). These receptors all stem from a man aged 18-30 years who had mild COVID-19 (a few samples of this study predate the infection). Cell type and time point are not known. Both conserved end residues are part of each CDR3.

>15|TRBJ2-2|TRBV18
CASSPGNKEYGELFF
>14|TRBJ1-5|TRBV3-1
CASSQGEVWQPQHF
>19|TRBJ1-6|TRBV3-1
CASSQDPGTGSSYNSPLHF
>15|TRBJ2-1|TRBV5-1
CASSLAVGPTAEQFF
>15|TRBJ1-1|TRBV5-1
CASSLEPGTNTEAFF
>12|TRBJ2-3|TRBV28
CASSGNPDTQYF
>11|TRBJ2-5|TRBV12-3/TRBV12-4
CASSGQETQYF
>16|TRBJ2-4|TRBV4-3
CASSQDVGGAKNIQYF
>15|TRBJ2-3|TRBV11-2
CASSLSGLDSDTQYF
>16|TRBJ2-7|TRBV6-5
CASSYNSGTGMNEQYF
>15|TRBJ2-3|TRBV29-1
CSVEDWRGAPDTQYF
>12|TRBJ1-1|TRBV7-2
CASSCTGTEAFF
>14|TRBJ1-6|TRBV6-1
CASTPRVSNSPLHF
>13|TRBJ1-2|TRBV10-3
CAISEQQFYGYTF
>17|TRBJ2-3|TRBV4-3
CASSQDQPGGPLTTQYF
>15|TRBJ1-3|TRBV5-5
CASSLVPGPGNTIYF
>14|TRBJ2-3|TRBV7-9
CAAAGGRQFDTQYF
>13|TRBJ1-2|TRBV12-3/TRBV12-4
CASSLGRDYGYTF
>18|TRBJ2-5|TRBV7-2
CASSLGPIGLAEQETQYF
>14|TRBJ2-1|TRBV5-1
CASFVRDAYNEQFF
>15|TRBJ2-6|TRBV4-2
CASSRTSSGANVLTF
>17|TRBJ1-2|TRBV5-6
CASSRDRGLLRSYGYTF
>15|TRBJ1-1|TRBV12-3/TRBV12-4
CASSFGGTVNTEAFF
>14|TRBJ2-7|TRBV5-5
CASSPGTGDYEQYF
>15|TRBJ2-2|TRBV9
CASASAGVSTGELFF
>14|TRBJ2-3|TRBV5-1
CASSLPVGADTQYF
>13|TRBJ2-2|TRBV7-9
CATGPQGTGELFF
>15|TRBJ2-5|TRBV7-3
CASSLQGTNQETQYF
>12|TRBJ1-6|TRBV2
CASKVGRDPLHF
>14|TRBJ2-1|TRBV7-2
CASSFTPGGYEQFF
>16|TRBJ2-1|TRBV24-1
CATSDPTSGGNNEQFF
>15|TRBJ2-5|TRBV9
CASSVEGHPQETQYF
>14|TRBJ1-1|TRBV5-6
CASSFRDRYTEAFF
>16|TRBJ2-7|TRBV6-5
CASSFGPGQGAYEQYF
>18|TRBJ1-5|TRBV6-5
CASSYSPSGTGNNQPQHF
>14|TRBJ1-5|TRBV7-2
CASSLRRGGGPQHF
>16|TRBJ2-2|TRBV6-5
CASSRSRLPNTGELFF
>14|TRBJ1-2|TRBV12-3/TRBV12-4
CASSQTDRGIGYTF
>13|TRBJ2-2|TRBV3-1
CASRDPNTGELFF
>14|TRBJ2-7|TRBV4-3
CASSRETGLYEQYF
>13|TRBJ1-1|TRBV12-3/TRBV12-4
CASSIQVNTEAFF
>15|TRBJ1-4|TRBV2
CASSKARDGEEKLFF
>15|TRBJ2-1|TRBV7-2
CASSLIRARGNEQFF
>14|TRBJ2-5|TRBV20-1
CSARGLGYQETQYF
>16|TRBJ2-5|TRBV7-3
CASSPRVGGTQETQYF
>12|TRBJ2-5|TRBV9
CASSVEQETQYF
>13|TRBJ2-1|TRBV2
CASRGGSLDEQFF
>12|TRBJ1-5|TRBV9
CASSDGNQPQHF
>14|TRBJ2-3|TRBV4-3
CASSQDRGPDTQYF
>13|TRBJ1-6|TRBV20-1
CSARGVYNSPLHF
>16|TRBJ2-2|TRBV11-2
CASSKTGQGSTGELFF
>15|TRBJ2-7|TRBV5-1
CASSPLAGGQDEQYF